This T cell receptor beta chain was sequenced in a study of a mutant IDH1 vaccine in newly diagnosed glioma. Study summary: Vaccinations were initiated 4-6 weeks following radiotherapy alone, or were given together with temozolomide cycles. Treated patients had a mean age of around 39 years and a sex split that was around 60% male and about 38% female.

Time point here: week 23, last vaccination. It was 300 ug of mutant IDH1 20-mer peptide that made up each vaccine dose, given with topical imiquimod. Germline V gene lookup returns CDR1 LGHNA and CDR2 YSLEER. The CDR3 spans 19 residues. V lost 1 base to trimming and J lost 1 base; unmatched junction nucleotides: 7. A word on this clone: Its antigen remains unknown.

Using immunoSEQ multiplex PCR, the repertoire was profiled, and TCRdb retains in-frame clones only, with some absent. The sample consists of 35,000 to 50,000 clones, about four fifths of them appearing once. The origin of this receptor is a woman aged 18-35 years with glioma. Some clones in this sample may be carry-over from other donors' samples. V gene TRBV4-3 combines with J gene TRBJ1-6, with 10 positions matching TRBD1. The material sequenced was PBMCs, taken from a glioma patient whose treatment included an IDH1 peptide vaccine. The CDR3 protein is CASSQGQGAGKSYNSPLHF. The CDR3 DNA sequence: TGCGCCAGCAGCCAAGGACAGGGGGCCGGCAAATCCTATAATTCACCCCTCCACTTT.